The clone carrying this TCR beta chain was seen many times. Its antigen remains unidentified. The V and J ends lost 5 bases and 0 bases, in that order; junction bases with no gene match: 9. Germline lookup yields CDR1 MDHEN and CDR2 SYDVKM. This CDR3 spans 19 amino acids. One entry per CDR3 protein, called by TCRdb with MiXCR from the 5' RACE reads. The data hold about 690,000 distinct CDR3 sequences, with roughly 6% observed a single time. This record belongs to a study of identical twins. Study observations and caveats: Twins shared out-of-frame alpha sequences with excess low generation probability. Cord blood beta clonotypes present at high abundance carried fewer insertions; no such pattern appeared in memory repertoires. The models systematically underestimated how much out-of-frame TCR alpha was shared in monozygotic twins. The study reached conclusions through statistical analysis that was cross-sectional, not following the same donors.

The clonotype originates from a man between 18 and 29 years old in good health. The chain uses TRBV28 and TRBJ2-3, with 15 bases identical to TRBD2. The specimen was naive T cells sorted from blood. CDR3 amino acids: CASSPTGLAGGWSTDTQYF. The CDR3 DNA follows: TGTGCCAGCAGTCCTACGGGACTAGCGGGGGGCTGGAGCACAGATACGCAGTATTTT.